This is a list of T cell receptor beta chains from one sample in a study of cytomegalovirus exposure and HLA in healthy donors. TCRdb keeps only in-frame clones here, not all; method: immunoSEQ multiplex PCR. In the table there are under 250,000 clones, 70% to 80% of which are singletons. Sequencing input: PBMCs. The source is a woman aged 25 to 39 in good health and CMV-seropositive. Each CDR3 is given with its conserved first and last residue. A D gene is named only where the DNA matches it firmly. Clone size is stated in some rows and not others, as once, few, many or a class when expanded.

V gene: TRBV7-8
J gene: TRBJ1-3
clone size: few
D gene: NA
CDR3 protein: CASSPSTGSGNTIYF
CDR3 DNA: TGTGCCAGCAGCCCCTCCACCGGCTCTGGAAACACCATATATTTT

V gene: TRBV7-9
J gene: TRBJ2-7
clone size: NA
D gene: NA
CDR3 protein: CASRPTGSYEQYF
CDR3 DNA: TGTGCCAGCAGACCTACAGGCTCCTACGAGCAGTACTTC

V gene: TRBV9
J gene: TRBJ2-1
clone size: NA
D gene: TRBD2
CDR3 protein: CASSGGTRAYNEQFF
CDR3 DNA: TGTGCCAGCAGCGGTGGGACTAGAGCCTACAATGAGCAGTTCTTC

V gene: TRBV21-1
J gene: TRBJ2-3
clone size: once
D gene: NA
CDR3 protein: CASSNRSCGYVPEDTQYF
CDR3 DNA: TGTGCCAGCAGCAACCGTAGCTGCGGGTATGTTCCCGAGGATACGCAGTATTTT

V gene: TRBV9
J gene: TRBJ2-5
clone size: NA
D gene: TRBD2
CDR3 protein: CASSSEGTSGRLQETQYF
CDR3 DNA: TGTGCCAGCAGCTCAGAAGGGACTAGCGGGAGACTCCAAGAGACCCAGTACTTC

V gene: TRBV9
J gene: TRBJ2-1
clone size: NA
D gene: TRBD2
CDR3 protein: CASSVAGLAGVLGEQFF
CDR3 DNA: TGTGCCAGCAGCGTAGCTGGACTAGCGGGAGTGCTGGGAGAGCAGTTCTTC

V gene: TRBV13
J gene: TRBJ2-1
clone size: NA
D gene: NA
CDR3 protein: CASSSGLPSVSSYNEQFF
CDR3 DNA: TGTGCCAGCAGCTCTGGCCTACCTAGCGTAAGCTCCTACAATGAGCAGTTCTTC

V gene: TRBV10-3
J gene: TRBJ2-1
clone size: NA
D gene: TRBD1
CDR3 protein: CAISERGRGEQFF
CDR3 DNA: TGTGCCATCAGTGAGAGGGGGCGAGGTGAGCAGTTCTTC

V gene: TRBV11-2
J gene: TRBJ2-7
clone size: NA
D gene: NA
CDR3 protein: CASSLKITPYEQYF
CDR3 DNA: TGTGCCAGCAGCTTAAAAATTACTCCCTACGAGCAGTACTTC

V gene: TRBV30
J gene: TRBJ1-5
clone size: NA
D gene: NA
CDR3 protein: CAWSSGPSNQPQHF
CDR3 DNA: TGTGCCTGGAGTTCAGGGCCTAGCAATCAGCCCCAGCATTTT

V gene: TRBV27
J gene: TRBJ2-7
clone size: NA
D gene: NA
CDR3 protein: CASSFTGSYEQYF
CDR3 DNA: TGTGCCAGCAGTTTTACAGGCTCCTACGAGCAGTACTTC

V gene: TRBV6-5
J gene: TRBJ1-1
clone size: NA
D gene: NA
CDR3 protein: CASSPGTEAFF
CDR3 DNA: TGTGCCAGCAGCCCCGGCACTGAAGCTTTCTTT

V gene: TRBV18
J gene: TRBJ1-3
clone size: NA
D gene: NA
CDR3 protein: CASSPRTDTGNTIYF
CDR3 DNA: TGTGCCAGCTCACCTCGGACAGACACTGGAAACACCATATATTTT

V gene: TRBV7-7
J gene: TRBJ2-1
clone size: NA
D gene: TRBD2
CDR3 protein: CASSLDGGLAGGNEQFF
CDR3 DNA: TGTGCCAGCAGCTTAGATGGGGGACTAGCGGGGGGGAATGAGCAGTTCTTC

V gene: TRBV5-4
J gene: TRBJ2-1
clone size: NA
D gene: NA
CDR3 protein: CASSGTPSYNEQFF
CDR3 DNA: TGTGCCAGCAGCGGGACACCCTCCTACAATGAGCAGTTCTTC

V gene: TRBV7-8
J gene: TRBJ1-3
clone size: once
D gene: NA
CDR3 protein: CASVVGAHSGNTIYF
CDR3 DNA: TGTGCCTCCGTTGTGGGGGCCCACTCTGGAAACACCATATATTTT